A single TCR beta chain is shown here with its context. V gave up 1 base and J gave up 7 bases; unmatched junction bases: 7. CDR3 length equals 15 residues. Germline loops: CDR1 SGHTA, CDR2 FQGNSA. In the authors' workflow: Amplification with reference gene primers provided the estimates of nucleated cell counts. TCRdb's table, derived via immunoSEQ multiplex PCR, lists solely in-frame clones and lacks some. V and J calls and clone size are given by that table; D and trimming were obtained from the DNA. The sample yields about 55,000 clones, approximately 80% seen once. This specimen belongs to a study of blood T cell repertoires in COVID-19.

The chain has TRBV7-2 and TRBJ1-2; 9 bases align to TRBD1. The clonotype originates from a human donor in a cohort sampled during active or convalescent COVID-19. Sequenced material: peripheral blood. The CDR3 loop is CASSLGRPGQGGYTF. CDR3 nucleotide sequence: TGTGCCAGCAGCTTAGGGCGTCCGGGACAGGGTGGCTACACCTTC.